This TCR beta chain was captured by sequencing in a study of T cells after yellow fever vaccination. V gave up 1 base and J gave up 1 base, with 15 bases separating them. There are 18 residues in the CDR3. In germline, CDR1 is SGHKS, CDR2 YYEKEE (reference sequence). Using its own MiXCR run on the 5' RACE reads, TCRdb lists one record per CDR3 protein. The sample shows fewer than 350,000 distinct CDR3 sequences, roughly 8.7% of them seen only once. Sequenced material: PBMCs, taken on the day of the first yellow fever vaccination. The clonotype originates from a young man who received the YFV17D yellow fever vaccine. This chain joins TRBV5-5 and TRBJ2-6; D is possibly TRBD2 (5 bases). The CDR3 is CASSLTSGYRSGANVLTF. The CDR3 DNA sequence: TGTGCCAGCAGCTTGACTTCGGGGTATCGGTCTGGGGCCAACGTCCTGACTTTC.